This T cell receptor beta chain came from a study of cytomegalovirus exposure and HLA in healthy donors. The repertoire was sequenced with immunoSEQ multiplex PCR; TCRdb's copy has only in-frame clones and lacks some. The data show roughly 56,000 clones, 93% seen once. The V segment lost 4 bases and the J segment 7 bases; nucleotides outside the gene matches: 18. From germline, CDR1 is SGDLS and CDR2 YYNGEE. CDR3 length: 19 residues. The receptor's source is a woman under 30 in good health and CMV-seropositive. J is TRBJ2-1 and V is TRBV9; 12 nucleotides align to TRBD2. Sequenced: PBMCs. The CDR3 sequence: CASSPRTSGDVLEANEQFF. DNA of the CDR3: TGTGCCAGCAGCCCAAGGACTAGCGGGGACGTACTCGAGGCGAATGAGCAGTTCTTC.